This T cell receptor (beta chain) was recorded in a study of early T cells in non-severe SARS-CoV-2 infection. As for the study in general: The input, bulk RNA from unsorted whole blood, was sequenced, and chains were unpaired. Points from the study as a whole: Private and CD4 specificities were missed by VDJdb matching, skewed to anti-spike CD8.

Researchers attached unique molecular identifiers to individual cDNA molecules. TCRdb analysed the 5' RACE reads with MiXCR anew, one entry per CDR3 protein. The sample includes more than 80,000 distinct CDR3 sequences, 9.5% to 12% of them seen just once. Germline V gives CDR1 SGDLS, CDR2 YYNGEE. Trimming took 3 bases from V and 1 from J, leaving 16 bases between them. The CDR3 loop spans 16 amino acids. The sample holds a few counts of this clonotype. Its antigen remains unknown. The chain recombines TRBV9 with TRBJ2-5; a weak D match, TRBD1 (6 bases). What was sequenced was whole blood. The sequence derives from an adult who was a healthcare worker with PCR-confirmed SARS-CoV-2 infection or an uninfected control (not recorded which). This chain's CDR3 is CASSGGWTDSQETQYF. CDR3 coding DNA: TGTGCCAGCAGCGGAGGATGGACAGACTCCCAAGAGACCCAGTACTTC.